The 14 T cell receptor beta chains presented below share a single source sample, sequenced in a study of PD-1 blockade in classical Hodgkin lymphoma (dated by TCRdb to the early 2020s). The meaning of the sample's time point label: cycle 4 day 1 (C4D1), after 6 weeks of nivolumab. Every trial patient had relapsed after autologous stem cell transplantation, and cohorts A, B and C differed in prior brentuximab vedotin exposure. The library was produced with the immunoSEQ multiplex PCR assay. TCRdb took this table from immuneACCESS and kept in-frame rearrangements with V and J called. Such tables lack part of the clones; where checked against another copy, unresolved V genes explain under half of the gap, and the rest is unexplained. This sample gives some 53,000 clones in total; roughly 86% of them show up just once. Approximately 6.8% of the sample belongs to the ten largest clones. The sample here was peripheral blood mononuclear cells (PBMCs), taken before the fourth cycle of nivolumab. The receptors derive from a human donor with classical Hodgkin lymphoma.

This clone was detected only once. The V gene is TRBV7-2, the J gene TRBJ1-6, with D uncertain. The CDR3 extends over 14 amino acids. Germline values: CDR1 SGHTA, CDR2 FQGNSA. Trimming removed 7 bases from V and 7 bases from J, with 14 bases in between. The CDR3 protein is CASTTVLGNSPLHF. DNA of the CDR3: TGTGCCAGCACCACGGTCCTGGGGAATTCACCCCTCCACTTT.

The V gene is TRBV27, the J gene TRBJ2-1; no clear D. Trimming took 4 bases from V and 8 from J, leaving 6 bases between them. The CDR3 is made up of 11 amino acids. CDR1 is MNHEY, CDR2 SMNVEV, per germline (reference sequence). The CDR3 protein is CASSYLDEQFF. The DNA for the CDR3 is TGTGCCAGCAGTTACCTCGATGAGCAGTTCTTC.

J is TRBJ2-7 and V is TRBV7-3; 9 nucleotides align to TRBD1. Trimming at V came to 4 bases and at J to 5 bases, leaving 3 bases not matched to a gene. Germline CDR1 and CDR2: SGHTA and FQGTGA. The CDR3 spans 13 residues. CDR3 in amino acids: CASSSTGGDEQYF. The CDR3 region has the DNA TGTGCCAGCAGCTCTACAGGGGGCGACGAGCAGTACTTC.

V is TRBV7-9 and J is TRBJ2-2; the D is unclear. Germline V gene sequence: CDR1 SEHNR, CDR2 FQNEAQ (reference sequence). The CDR3 has 15 amino acids. Between the trimmed V and J ends, which lost 1 base and 6 bases, there was a span of 12 bases. DNA of the CDR3: TGTGCCAGCAGCTTAGTCGGGTCCCTAGCCGGGGAGCTGTTTTTT. It encodes CASSLVGSLAGELFF.

The gene calls are TRBV10-3 and TRBJ2-5; 7 positions match TRBD1. The CDR3 is 13 amino acids. V shed 4 bases and J 2 bases; nucleotides not matched to a gene: 1. Germline loops: CDR1 ENHRY, CDR2 SYGVKD. The CDR3 DNA reads TGTGCCATCAGTGGGGACAGACAAGAGACCCAGTACTTC. Translation gives CAISGDRQETQYF.

The chain carries TRBV6-1 and TRBJ2-3; possible D gene TRBD1, 5 bases. The germline V and J ends were trimmed by 3 bases and 2 bases, with 9 bases remaining between them. Looked up from germline, CDR1 is MNHNS and CDR2 is SASEGT. The CDR3 totals 14 residues. The CDR3 DNA reads as TGTGCCAGCAGTGAGGCGACAGCCACAGATACGCAGTATTTT. Protein product: CASSEATATDTQYF.

A single count supports this clone. The chain combines TRBV5-5 with TRBJ2-3, with TRBD1 identical over 8 bases. V was clipped by 6 bases and J by 2 bases; unmatched bases: 8. The CDR3 covers 15 residues. Germline V gene data show CDR1 as SGHKS and CDR2 as YYEKEE (reference sequence). CDR3 in amino acids: CASNRQGWDTDTQYF. The CDR3 bases are TGTGCCAGCAACCGACAGGGGTGGGACACAGATACGCAGTATTTT.

This clone is a singleton in its sample. The chain joins TRBV15 to TRBJ1-2; TRBD1 is a possible D gene (5 bases). The CDR3 extends over 16 amino acids. V was cut by 0 bases and J by 1 base, with 12 bases left in between. Germline V CDR1 and CDR2: LNHNV, YYDKDF (reference sequence). The DNA of the CDR3 is TGTGCCACCAGCAGAGATGGGCCAGGGCATAACTATGGCTACACCTTC. Amino acids: CATSRDGPGHNYGYTF.

The chain recombines TRBV19 with TRBJ1-4; maybe TRBD1 (6 bases). The CDR3 consists of 16 residues. V lost 4 bases and J lost 3, with 15 bases in between. Germline CDR1 LNHDA, CDR2 SQIVND (reference sequence). This CDR3 reads CASSNPKQGSNEKLFF. The DNA for the CDR3 is TGTGCCAGTAGTAACCCCAAACAGGGATCTAATGAAAAACTGTTTTTT. Full variable domain (remainder filled in from reference TRBV19 and TRBJ1-4): DGGITQSPKYLFRKEGQNVTLSCEQNLNHDAMYWYRQDPGQGLRLIYYSQIVNDFQKGDIAEGYSVSREKKESFPLTVTSAQKNPTAFYLCASSNPKQGSNEKLFFGSGTQLSVL.

In its sample, this clone was seen once. The gene calls are TRBV10-3 and TRBJ1-1; 7 bases line up with TRBD1. The junction had 7 bases not matched to a gene; V was cut back by 2 bases and J by 4 bases. This CDR3 region has 15 residues. Looked up from germline, CDR1 is ENHRY and CDR2 is SYGVKD. The CDR3 sequence: CAISEPGQASTEAFF. The CDR3 bases are TGTGCCATCAGTGAGCCCGGACAGGCGAGCACTGAAGCTTTCTTT.

This chain connects TRBV29-1 to TRBJ1-1; tentatively, D is TRBD1 (6 bases). Per the germline V gene, CDR1 is SQVTM and CDR2 is ANQGSEA. With 7 bases removed from V and 6 bases from J, the gap between germline ends came to 18 bases. CDR3 length: 13 amino acids. Here the CDR3 reads CSAPSPGGPEAFF. Here the CDR3 DNA reads TGCAGCGCTCCCTCCCCGGGGGGCCCTGAAGCTTTCTTT.

The chain has TRBV10-2 and TRBJ2-7, with TRBD2 matching over 10 bases. Per germline, CDR1 WSHSY and CDR2 SAAADI. The CDR3 runs to 16 residues. V dropped 1 base and J dropped 3; count of bases not matched to a gene: 6. The CDR3 sequence is CASSEFGTSADYEQYF. The CDR3 nucleotides read TGCGCCAGCAGTGAGTTTGGGACTAGCGCCGACTACGAGCAGTACTTC.

The chain combines TRBV11-2 with TRBJ2-1; 7 bases align to TRBD2. The germline V gene encodes CDR1 SGHAT and CDR2 FQNNGV. The J segment lost 4 bases and the V segment lost 0 bases, leaving 6 bases of the junction unmatched. CDR3 length: 16 residues. The CDR3 spells CASSLDRRGVYNEQFF. As DNA, the CDR3 is TGTGCCAGCAGCTTAGATCGACGGGGGGTTTACAATGAGCAGTTCTTC.

The chain has TRBV19 and TRBJ1-2; no firm D call. Germline lookup yields CDR1 LNHDA and CDR2 SQIVND (reference sequence). Deletions cut 6 bases from V and 2 bases from J, with 16 bases between. CDR3 length equals 15 residues. Here the CDR3 reads CASRIDPSANYGYTF. Written as DNA, the CDR3 is TGTGCCAGTAGGATCGATCCGAGCGCAAACTATGGCTACACCTTC. Drawing the rest from reference TRBV19 and TRBJ1-2, the complete variable domain is DGGITQSPKYLFRKEGQNVTLSCEQNLNHDAMYWYRQDPGQGLRLIYYSQIVNDFQKGDIAEGYSVSREKKESFPLTVTSAQKNPTAFYLCASRIDPSANYGYTFGSGTRLTVV.